The entry below gives a single T cell receptor (beta chain) sequence along with its context. This entry comes from a study of blood T cell repertoires in COVID-19. Overall study: Spain, Italy and the United States supplied samples that represented acute and convalescent COVID-19. Sources were T cells, B-cell-depleted T cells, or PBMCs; the material itself was cDNA or gDNA.

Study processing details: Researchers report that nucleated cell counts were estimated from reference gene primer amplification. Data came from immunoSEQ multiplex PCR; TCRdb stores just in-frame clones and leaves some out. For V, J and clone size, that table is used; D and trimming come from the DNA. The table has 300,000 to 350,000 clones, roughly 87% seen once. With 5 bases removed from V and 8 bases from J, the gap between germline ends came to 13 bases. The CDR3 has 13 amino acids. Germline loops: CDR1 MDHEN, CDR2 SYDVKM. The TCR originated in a man younger than 35 with active or convalescent COVID-19. The chain joins TRBV28 to TRBJ2-1; D is possibly TRBD2 (6 bases). Sequenced material: peripheral blood. The CDR3 spells CASSQRLVHEQFF. DNA for the CDR3: TGTGCCAGCAGTCAAAGACTAGTCCATGAGCAGTTCTTC.